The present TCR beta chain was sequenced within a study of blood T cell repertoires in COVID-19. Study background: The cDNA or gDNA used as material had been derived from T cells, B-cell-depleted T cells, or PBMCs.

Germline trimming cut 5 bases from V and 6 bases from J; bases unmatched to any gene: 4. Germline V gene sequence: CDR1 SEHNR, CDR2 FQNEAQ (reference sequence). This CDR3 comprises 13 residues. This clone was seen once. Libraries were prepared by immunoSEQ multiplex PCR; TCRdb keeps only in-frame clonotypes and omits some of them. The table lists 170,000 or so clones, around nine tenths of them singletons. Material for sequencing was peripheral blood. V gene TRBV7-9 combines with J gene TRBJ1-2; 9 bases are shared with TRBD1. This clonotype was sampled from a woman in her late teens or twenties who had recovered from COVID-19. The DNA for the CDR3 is TGTGCCAGCAGCCCGGACAGGGGAAATGGCTACACCTTC. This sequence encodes CASSPDRGNGYTF.